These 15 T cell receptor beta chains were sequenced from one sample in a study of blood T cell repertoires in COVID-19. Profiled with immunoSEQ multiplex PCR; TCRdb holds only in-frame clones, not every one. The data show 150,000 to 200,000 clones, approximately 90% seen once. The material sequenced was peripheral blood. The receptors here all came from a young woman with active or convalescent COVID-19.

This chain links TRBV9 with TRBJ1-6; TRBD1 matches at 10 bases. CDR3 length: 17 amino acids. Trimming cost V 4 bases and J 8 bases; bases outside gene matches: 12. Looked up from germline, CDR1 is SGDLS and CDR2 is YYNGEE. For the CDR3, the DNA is TGTGCCAGCAGCCAACTAGCCGGGACAGGGGTTTATTCACCCCTCCACTTT. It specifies CASSQLAGTGVYSPLHF. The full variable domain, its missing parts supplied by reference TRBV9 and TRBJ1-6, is DSGVTQTPKHLITATGQRVTLRCSPRSGDLSVYWYQQSLDQGLQFLIQYYNGEERAKGNILERFSAQQFPDLHSELNLSSLELGDSALYFCASSQLAGTGVYSPLHFGNGTRLTVT.

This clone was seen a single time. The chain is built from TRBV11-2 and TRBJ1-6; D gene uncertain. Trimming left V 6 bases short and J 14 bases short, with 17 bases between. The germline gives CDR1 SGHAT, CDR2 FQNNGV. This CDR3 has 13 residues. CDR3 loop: CASSPLFNSTLHF. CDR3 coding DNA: TGTGCCAGCAGTCCTCTATTTAATTCGACCCTCCACTTT.

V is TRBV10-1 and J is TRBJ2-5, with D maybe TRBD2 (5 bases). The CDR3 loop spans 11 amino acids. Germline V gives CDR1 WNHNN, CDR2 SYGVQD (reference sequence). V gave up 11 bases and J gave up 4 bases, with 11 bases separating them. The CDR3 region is CASGKGETQYF. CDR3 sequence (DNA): TGCGCCTCCGGGAAGGGAGAGACCCAGTACTTC.

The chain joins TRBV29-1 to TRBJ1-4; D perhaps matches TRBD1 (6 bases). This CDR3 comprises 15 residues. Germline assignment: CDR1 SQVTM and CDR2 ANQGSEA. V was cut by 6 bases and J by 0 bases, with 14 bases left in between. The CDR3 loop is CSVGGQQATNEKLFF. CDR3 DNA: TGCAGCGTGGGGGGGCAGCAGGCAACTAATGAAAAACTGTTTTTT.

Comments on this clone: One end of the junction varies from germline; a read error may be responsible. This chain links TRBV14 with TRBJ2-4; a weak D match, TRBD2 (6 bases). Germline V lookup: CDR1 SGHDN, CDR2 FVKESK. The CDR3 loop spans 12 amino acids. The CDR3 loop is CASSQEGNRRDF. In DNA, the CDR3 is TGTGCCAGCAGCCAAGAGGGGAACAGGAGGGACTTC.

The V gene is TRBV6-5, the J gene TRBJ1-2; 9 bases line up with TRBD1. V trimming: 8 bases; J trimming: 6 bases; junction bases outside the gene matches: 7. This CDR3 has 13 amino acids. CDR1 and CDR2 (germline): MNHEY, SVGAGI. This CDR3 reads CASAGQGLDGYTF. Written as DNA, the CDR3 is TGTGCCAGCGCGGGACAGGGATTAGATGGCTACACCTTC.

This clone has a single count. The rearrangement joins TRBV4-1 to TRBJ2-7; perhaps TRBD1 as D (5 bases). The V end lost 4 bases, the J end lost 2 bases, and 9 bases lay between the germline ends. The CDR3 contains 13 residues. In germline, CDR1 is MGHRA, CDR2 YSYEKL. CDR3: CASSRDSTYEQYF. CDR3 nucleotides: TGCGCCAGCAGCCGCGACAGTACCTACGAGCAGTACTTC.

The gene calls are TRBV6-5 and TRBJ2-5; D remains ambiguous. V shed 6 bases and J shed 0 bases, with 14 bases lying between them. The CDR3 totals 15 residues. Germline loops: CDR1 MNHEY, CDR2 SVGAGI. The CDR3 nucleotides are TGTGCCAGCAGCCTTTCTCCGCAGTACCAAGAGACCCAGTACTTC. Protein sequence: CASSLSPQYQETQYF.

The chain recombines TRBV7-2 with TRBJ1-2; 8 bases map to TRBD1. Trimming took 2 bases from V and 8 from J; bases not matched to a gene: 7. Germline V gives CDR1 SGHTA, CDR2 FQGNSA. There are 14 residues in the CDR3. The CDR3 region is CASSLSRTGKGYTF. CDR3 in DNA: TGTGCCAGCAGCTTATCGCGGACAGGGAAAGGCTACACCTTC.

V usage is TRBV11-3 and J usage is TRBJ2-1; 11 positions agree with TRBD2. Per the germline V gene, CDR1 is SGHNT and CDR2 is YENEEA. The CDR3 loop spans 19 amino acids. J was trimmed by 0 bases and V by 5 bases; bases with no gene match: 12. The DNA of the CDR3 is TGTGCCAGCAGCCATACTACTAGCGGGGGTCCTAGCTCCTACAATGAGCAGTTCTTC. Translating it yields CASSHTTSGGPSSYNEQFF.

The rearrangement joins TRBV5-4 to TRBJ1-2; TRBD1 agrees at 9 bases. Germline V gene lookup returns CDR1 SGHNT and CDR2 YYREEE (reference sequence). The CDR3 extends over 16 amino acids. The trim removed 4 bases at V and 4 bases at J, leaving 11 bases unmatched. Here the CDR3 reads CASSQGQGDFIYGYTF. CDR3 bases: TGTGCCAGCAGCCAGGGACAGGGAGATTTTATCTATGGCTACACCTTC.

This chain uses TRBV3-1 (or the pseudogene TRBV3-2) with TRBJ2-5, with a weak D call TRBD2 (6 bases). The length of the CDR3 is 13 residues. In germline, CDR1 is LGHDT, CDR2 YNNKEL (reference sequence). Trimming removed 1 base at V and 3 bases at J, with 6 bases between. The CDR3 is CASSQAGEETQYF. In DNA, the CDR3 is TGTGCCAGCAGCCAAGCGGGGGAAGAGACCCAGTACTTC.

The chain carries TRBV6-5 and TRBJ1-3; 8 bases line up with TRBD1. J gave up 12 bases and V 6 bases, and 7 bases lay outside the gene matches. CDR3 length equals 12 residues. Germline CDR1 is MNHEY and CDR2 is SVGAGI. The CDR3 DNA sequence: TGTGCCAGCAGCTTACCGGGACAGGACATATATTTT. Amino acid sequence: CASSLPGQDIYF.

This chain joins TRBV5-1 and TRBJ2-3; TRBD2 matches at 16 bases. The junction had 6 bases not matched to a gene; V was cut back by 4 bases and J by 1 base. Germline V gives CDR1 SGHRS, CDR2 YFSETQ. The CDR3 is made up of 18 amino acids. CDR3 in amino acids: CASSLGLAGGSGTDTQYF. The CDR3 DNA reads TGCGCCAGCAGCCTGGGACTAGCGGGGGGGTCTGGCACAGATACGCAGTATTTT.

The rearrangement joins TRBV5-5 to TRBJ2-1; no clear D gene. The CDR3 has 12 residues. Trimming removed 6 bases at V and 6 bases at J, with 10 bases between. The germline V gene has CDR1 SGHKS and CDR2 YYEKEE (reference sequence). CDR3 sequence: CASTLAGNEQFF. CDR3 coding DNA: TGTGCCAGCACCTTAGCCGGCAATGAGCAGTTCTTC.